In this sample, the clone carrying this T cell receptor (beta chain) is large. Its antigen is undetermined. The CDR3 sequence is 14 residues long. Between the trimmed V and J ends, which lost 1 base and 11 bases, there was a span of 17 bases. CDR1 and CDR2 (germline): SGHTA, FQGNSA. TCRdb re-analysed the reads in MiXCR, keeping a single row per CDR3 protein. The sample holds about 2,300 distinct CDR3 sequences, roughly 15% seen once. The data stem from a study of liver allograft versus peripheral blood T cells. The wider study: Liver transplant recipients had T cell receptor repertoires compared between transplanted liver and peripheral blood. Study-wide results and limits: Liver allografts reportedly held T cell receptor repertoires unlike those in peripheral blood.

The receptor comes from a human patient who had a liver transplant. These T cells may partly come from the graft donor. The chain joins TRBV7-2 to TRBJ1-1; D possibly corresponds to TRBD1 (5 bases). The CDR3 is CASSLGGVKGKAFF. DNA of the CDR3: TGTGCCAGCAGCTTAGGAGGGGTCAAGGGGAAGGCTTTCTTT. Variable domain in full (rest from reference TRBV7-2 and TRBJ1-1): GAGVSQSPSNKVTEKGKDVELRCDPISGHTALYWYRQSLGQGLEFLIYFQGNSAPDKSGLPSDRFSAERTGGSVSTLTIQRTQQEDSAVYLCASSLGGVKGKAFFGQGTRLTVV.